The 22 T cell receptor beta chains below were found in one sample sequenced in a study of graft-versus-host responses after intestinal transplantation. Generated by immunoSEQ multiplex PCR, the TCRdb table keeps only in-frame clones and is missing some. The sample contains some 22,000 clones, 90% of which appear only once. The starting material was PBMCs, obtained around 38 days after intestinal transplant. The receptors shown here come from a human patient who received an intestinal transplant, so some T cells may come from the graft donor.

The chain uses TRBV5-1 and TRBJ2-3, with D unclear. The CDR3 sequence is 12 residues long. V lost 4 bases and J lost 4, with 7 bases in between. Germline V gene data show CDR1 as SGHRS and CDR2 as YFSETQ. The CDR3 DNA follows: TGCGCCAGCAGCGAAGAGGCAGATACGCAGTATTTT. It yields the protein CASSEEADTQYF.

The J gene is TRBJ1-2, the V gene TRBV2; D is ambiguous. The CDR3 extends over 13 amino acids. The V end lost 6 bases, the J end lost 8 bases, and 16 bases lay between the germline ends. CDR1 is SNHLY and CDR2 is FYNNEI in the germline V gene. The CDR3: CASSAYSVYGYTF. CDR3 DNA sequence: TGTGCCAGCAGCGCTTATTCGGTATACGGCTACACCTTC.

The rearrangement links TRBV27 to TRBJ2-3; TRBD2 matches 7 bases. The CDR3 contains 16 residues. Germline CDR1 MNHEY, CDR2 SMNVEV (reference sequence). V shed 2 bases, J shed 2 bases, and the junction held 7 bases outside the gene matches. The chain's CDR3 is CASSLNRGSPTDTQYF. The CDR3 DNA is TGTGCCAGCAGTTTAAACCGCGGGAGTCCCACAGATACGCAGTATTTT.

The chain combines TRBV6-5 with TRBJ2-7, with 7 bases identical to TRBD2. The trim removed 6 bases at V and 5 bases at J, leaving 1 base unmatched. Looked up from germline, CDR1 is MNHEY and CDR2 is SVGAGI. The CDR3 consists of 11 residues. The CDR3 loop is CASSRGDEQYF. In DNA form, the CDR3 reads TGTGCCAGCAGCCGGGGGGACGAGCAGTACTTC.

The chain links TRBV15 to TRBJ2-7; 8 bases line up with TRBD2. V shed 0 bases, J shed 2 bases, and the junction held 6 bases outside the gene matches. Germline values: CDR1 LNHNV, CDR2 YYDKDF (reference sequence). The CDR3 spans 16 residues. The CDR3 spells CATSRDSGLEPYEQYF. Here the CDR3 DNA reads TGTGCCACCAGCAGAGATTCGGGACTAGAGCCCTACGAGCAGTACTTC.

In regard to this clone: The junction shows a germline mismatch at one end, possibly a read error. The chain joins TRBV28 to TRBJ2-1; 10 bases match TRBD2. The CDR3 extends over 15 amino acids. The germline V gene has CDR1 MDHEN and CDR2 SYDVKM. DNA of the CDR3: TGTGCCAGCAGTTTAATTCTAGCGGGAGTAAAGGACTATCTCTTC. Its translation is CASSLILAGVKDYLF.

The rearrangement joins TRBV7-6 to TRBJ2-1, with a weak D call TRBD2 (5 bases). Germline-derived CDR1 and CDR2 are SGHVS and FNYEAQ. Trimming removed 6 bases from V and 4 bases from J, with 16 bases in between. The CDR3 length is 15 residues. CDR3 loop: CASRQAPSRYNEQFF. DNA for the CDR3: TGTGCCAGCAGACAAGCGCCTAGCAGGTACAATGAGCAGTTCTTC.

This chain joins TRBV5-6 and TRBJ2-3, with D possibly TRBD1 on 5 matching bases. Deletions cut 2 bases from V and 0 bases from J, with 10 bases between. The CDR3 covers 15 residues. Germline V gene sequence: CDR1 SGHDT, CDR2 YYEEEE. The DNA for the CDR3 is TGTGCCAGCAGCTTTCTATCAGGGAGCACAGATACGCAGTATTTT. This translates into CASSFLSGSTDTQYF.

The chain links TRBV7-9 to TRBJ2-1; tentative D call: TRBD2 (5 bases). V was clipped by 4 bases and J by 2 bases, with 9 bases between them. CDR3 length equals 14 residues. The germline gives CDR1 SEHNR, CDR2 FQNEAQ (reference sequence). The CDR3 sequence is CASSSSGTYNEQFF. CDR3 bases: TGTGCCAGCAGCTCCTCCGGGACCTACAATGAGCAGTTCTTC.

The rearrangement links TRBV15 to TRBJ2-7, with D perhaps TRBD1 (6 bases). Trimming took off 3 bases at V and 5 bases at J, with 14 bases between the two ends. CDR3 size: 14 residues. Germline values: CDR1 LNHNV, CDR2 YYDKDF (reference sequence). The DNA of the CDR3 is TGTGCCACCAGCAGGGGACAAGAGGAACACGAGCAGTACTTC. It encodes CATSRGQEEHEQYF.

The rearrangement joins TRBV4-3 to TRBJ1-2; TRBD1 agrees at 7 bases. From germline, CDR1 is LGHNA and CDR2 YSLEER. Unmatched junction bases numbered 5, after V lost 0 bases and J lost 4 bases. The CDR3 runs 15 residues. CDR3 DNA sequence: TGCGCCAGCAGCCAAGATAGGGGGCGGGCCTATGGCTACACCTTC. This encodes CASSQDRGRAYGYTF.

Concerning this clone: The sample holds other DNA sequences that translate to the same CDR3. The gene calls are TRBV30 and TRBJ2-7; tentative D call: TRBD2 (6 bases). The CDR3 runs 15 residues. Trimming took off 5 bases at V and 5 bases at J, with 22 bases between the two ends. Germline values: CDR1 GTSNPN, CDR2 SVGIG (reference sequence). CDR3 nucleotide sequence: TGTGCCTGGCGGGGGTCGAGGGGTGGGGTCCACGAGCAGTACTTC. It is translated as CAWRGSRGGVHEQYF.

This clone is a singleton in its sample. This sequence joins TRBV6-1 and TRBJ2-7; D is unresolved. Germline V gene lookup returns CDR1 MNHNS and CDR2 SASEGT. This CDR3 region has 11 residues. V was clipped by 9 bases and J by 2 bases, with 8 bases between them. The CDR3 coding sequence is TGTGCCAGTCGGGCCGCCTACGAGCAGTACTTC. This gives the protein CASRAAYEQYF.

The V and J genes are TRBV15 and TRBJ2-1; D may be TRBD2 (5 bases). This CDR3 is built from 14 residues. Germline values: CDR1 LNHNV, CDR2 YYDKDF (reference sequence). Trimming took off 9 bases at V and 8 bases at J, with 20 bases between the two ends. The CDR3 DNA follows: TGTGCCACTGGTGGGGAGAGGAGCCGAGATGAGCAGTTCTTC. Amino acid sequence: CATGGERSRDEQFF.

CDR3 nucleotides: TGTGCCAGCAGTTACGGGTACAGGGCAAACATTCAGTACTTC. It codes for CASSYGYRANIQYF. The chain couples TRBV6-6 to TRBJ2-4; D is possibly TRBD1 (6 bases). Trimming took 2 bases from V and 6 from J, leaving 11 bases between them. The CDR3 is made up of 14 amino acids. The germline V gene has CDR1 MNHNY and CDR2 SVGAGI (reference sequence).

The rearrangement joins TRBV6-1 to TRBJ2-5, with 9 nucleotides matching TRBD1. V trimming: 3 bases; J trimming: 5 bases; junction bases outside the gene matches: 7. Germline CDR1 and CDR2: MNHNS and SASEGT. The CDR3 consists of 15 residues. In nucleotides, the CDR3 is TGTGCCAGCAGTGAGTGGGACAGGGCGGTTGAGACCCAGTACTTC. Translation gives CASSEWDRAVETQYF.

The genes are TRBV6-1 and TRBJ2-7, with D tentatively TRBD1 or TRBD2 (5 bases each). The V gene lost 4 bases and the J gene lost 6 bases, with 19 bases spanning the gap. The CDR3 spans 15 residues. Germline V CDR1 and CDR2: MNHNS, SASEGT. CDR3 amino acids: CASSARTGTHIEQYF. DNA of the CDR3: TGTGCCAGCAGTGCCCGGACCGGGACCCATATCGAGCAGTACTTC.

The chain uses TRBV7-6 and TRBJ1-4; 10 bases match TRBD1. V lost 3 bases to trimming and J lost 5 bases; unmatched junction nucleotides: 0. The CDR3 spans 14 residues. Germline V gives CDR1 SGHVS, CDR2 FNYEAQ. CDR3 amino acids: CASSLTGGNEKLFF. CDR3 DNA: TGTGCCAGCAGCTTGACAGGGGGCAATGAAAAACTGTTTTTT.

This chain uses TRBV11-1 with TRBJ1-1; a possible D gene is TRBD1 (6 bases). V lost 1 base to trimming and J lost 1 base, with 10 bases between them. CDR3 length equals 15 residues. In germline, CDR1 is SGHAT, CDR2 FQDESV (reference sequence). The DNA for the CDR3 is TGTGCCAGCAGCTTAGATCTCAGGGGGAACACTGAAGCTTTCTTT. Its translation is CASSLDLRGNTEAFF.

The chain carries TRBV10-3 and TRBJ2-7; TRBD1 aligns across 9 bases. Germline trimming cut 7 bases from V and 5 bases from J; bases unmatched to any gene: 12. The CDR3 runs 15 residues. Germline V gene lookup returns CDR1 ENHRY and CDR2 SYGVKD. CDR3 DNA sequence: TGTGCCATCACTTCAGGACAGGGGAGAAGAAACGAGCAGTACTTC. Translation: CAITSGQGRRNEQYF.

The rearrangement uses TRBV5-1 and TRBJ1-4; D is ambiguous. The CDR3 sequence is 14 residues long. Germline values: CDR1 SGHRS, CDR2 YFSETQ. V was shortened by 6 bases and J by 0 bases, with 9 bases between the two germline ends. The CDR3: CASTPTSTNEKLFF. CDR3 sequence (DNA): TGCGCCAGCACACCAACGTCAACTAATGAAAAACTGTTTTTT.

This chain links TRBV2 with TRBJ1-2, with D uncertain. This CDR3 comprises 15 residues. Trimming took off 8 bases at V and 8 bases at J, with 24 bases between the two ends. Germline V gives CDR1 SNHLY, CDR2 FYNNEI. CDR3 nucleotide sequence: TGTGCCAGCGGGCACTTCGGGGTGTTTCTCTACGGCTACACCTTC. This sequence encodes CASGHFGVFLYGYTF. The full variable domain, in which reference TRBV2 and TRBJ1-2 provide the parts outside the CDR3, is EPEVTQTPSHQVTQMGQEVILRCVPISNHLYFYWYRQILGQKVEFLVSFYNNEISEKSEIFDDQFSVERPDGSNFTLKIRSTKLEDSAMYFCASGHFGVFLYGYTFGSGTRLTVV.